This entry is about one T cell receptor beta chain. The antigen it binds to is not known. No clone much larger than this one lies a single base away; base qualities are absent. Spanning cysteine to phenylalanine, the CDR3 consists of 16 amino acids. The entry retains the CDR3 DNA only, 48 bases that are in frame from base 1. Looking up the germline V gene yields CDR1 SGHRS and CDR2 YFSETQ. V was cut back by 0 bases and J by 0 bases, leaving a gap of 7 bases between them. TCRbeta CDR3 regions were amplified from genomic DNA using the immunoSEQ Assay, a bias-controlled multiplex PCR. The study's own analysis went as follows. The number of nucleated cells in each sample was estimated by amplification of reference gene primers within the assay. To quantify the absolute abundance of each unique TCRbeta CDR3 rearrangement, sequence reads were collapsed and filtered. For each sample, productive Simpson clonality was calculated by taking the square root of Simpson's diversity index across productive rearrangements. Here the immuneACCESS table is served through TCRdb, limited to in-frame sequences with V and J called. Missing clones are a known gap in these copies; in checked studies unresolved V genes cover under half, and the rest lacks a known reason. V, J and clone size are taken as reported in that table, and D and trimming were inferred from the DNA itself. This sample has roughly 190,000 clones in its table, and roughly 80% of those were observed once. Around 21% of the sample is taken by the ten largest.

These data belong to a study of blood T cell repertoires in COVID-19 (dated by TCRdb to 2019 to 2021). General notes on the study: The collaborator samples originated in the United States, Italy and Spain and spanned the acute and convalescent phases of COVID-19. The dataset comprised deeply sampled blood TCRbeta repertoires from subjects exposed to, actively infected with, or recovered from COVID-19. The prospective study material was composed of cDNA or gDNA derived from T cells, B-cell-depleted T cells, or PBMCs. Where available, HLA class I and class II types were obtained from metadata supplied by the sample provider rather than from assay-based typing. A freely available public database, intended as a resource for researchers studying the immune response to SARS-CoV-2, is where the repertoires were released. Sample metadata almost always included a de-identified subject ID, COVID-19 status, age in years and sex. The samples were drawn from the first 160 participants of the ongoing ImmuneRACE study and from 1,200 or so subjects provided by 6 global collaborators. The study at large found these results: The quantity of clinical and demographic metadata differed by source and by participant and was supplied without curation.

Collaborating institutions collected whole blood in K2EDTA tubes following their own protocols. Collaborator samples were shipped for TCRbeta analysis as frozen whole blood, isolated PBMCs, or DNA extracted from either sample type. The TCR comes from a human donor in a cohort sampled during active COVID-19. The source material was peripheral blood. The chain is encoded by TRBV5-1 joined to TRBJ2-6; the D gene lacks a confident call. The CDR3 here reads CASSLAQSSGANVLTF. The sequenced DNA: TGCGCCAGCAGCTTGGCACAGAGCTCTGGGGCCAACGTCCTGACTTTC.